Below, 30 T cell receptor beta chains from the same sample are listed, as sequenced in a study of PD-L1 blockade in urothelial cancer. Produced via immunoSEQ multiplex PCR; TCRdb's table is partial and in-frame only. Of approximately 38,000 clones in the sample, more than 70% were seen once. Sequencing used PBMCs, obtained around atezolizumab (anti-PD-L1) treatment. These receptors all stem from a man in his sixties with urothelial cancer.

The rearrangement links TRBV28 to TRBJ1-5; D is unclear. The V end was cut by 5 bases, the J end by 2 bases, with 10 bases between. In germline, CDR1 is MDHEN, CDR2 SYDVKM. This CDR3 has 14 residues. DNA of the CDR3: TGTGCCAGCAGTGGCCAGGCCGGCAATCAGCCCCAGCATTTT. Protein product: CASSGQAGNQPQHF. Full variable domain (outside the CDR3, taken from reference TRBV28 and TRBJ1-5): DVKVTQSSRYLVKRTGEKVFLECVQDMDHENMFWYRQDPGLGLRLIYFSYDVKMKEKGDIPEGYSVSREKKERFSLILESASTNQTSMYLCASSGQAGNQPQHFGDGTRLSIL.

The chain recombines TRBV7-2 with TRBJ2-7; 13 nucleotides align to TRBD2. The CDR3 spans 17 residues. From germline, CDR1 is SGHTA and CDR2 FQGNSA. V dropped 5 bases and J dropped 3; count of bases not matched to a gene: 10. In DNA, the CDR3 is TGTGCCAGCAGCCCCCCGGGACTAGCGGGACCTAGCTACGAGCAGTACTTC. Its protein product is CASSPPGLAGPSYEQYF. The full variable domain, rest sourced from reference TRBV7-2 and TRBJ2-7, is GAGVSQSPSNKVTEKGKDVELRCDPISGHTALYWYRQSLGQGLEFLIYFQGNSAPDKSGLPSDRFSAERTGGSVSTLTIQRTQQEDSAVYLCASSPPGLAGPSYEQYFGPGTRLTVT.

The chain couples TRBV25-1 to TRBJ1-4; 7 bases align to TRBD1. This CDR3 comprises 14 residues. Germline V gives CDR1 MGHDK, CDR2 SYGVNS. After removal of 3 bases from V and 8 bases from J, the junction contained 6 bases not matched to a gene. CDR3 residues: CASSERQGREKLFF. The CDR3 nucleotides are TGTGCCAGCAGTGAGAGACAGGGACGAGAAAAACTGTTTTTT.

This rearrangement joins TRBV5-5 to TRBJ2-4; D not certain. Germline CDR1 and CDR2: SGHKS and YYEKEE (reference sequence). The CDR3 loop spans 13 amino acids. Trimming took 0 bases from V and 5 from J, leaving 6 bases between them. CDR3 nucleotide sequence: TGTGCCAGCAGCTTGGAAGGAGAAAACATTCAGTACTTC. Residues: CASSLEGENIQYF.

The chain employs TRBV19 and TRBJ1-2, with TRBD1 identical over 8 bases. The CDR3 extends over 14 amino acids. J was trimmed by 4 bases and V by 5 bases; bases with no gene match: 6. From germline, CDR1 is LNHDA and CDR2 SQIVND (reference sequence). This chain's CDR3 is CASSLQGEGYGYTF. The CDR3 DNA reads TGTGCCAGTAGTTTACAGGGGGAAGGCTATGGCTACACCTTC.

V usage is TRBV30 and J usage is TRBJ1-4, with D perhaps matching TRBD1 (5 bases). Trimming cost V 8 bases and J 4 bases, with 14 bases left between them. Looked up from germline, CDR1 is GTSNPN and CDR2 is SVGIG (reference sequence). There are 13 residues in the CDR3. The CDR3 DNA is TGTGCCGGGGAGGGACCAAATAATGAAAAACTGTTTTTT. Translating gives CAGEGPNNEKLFF. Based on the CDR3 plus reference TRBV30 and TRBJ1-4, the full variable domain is SQTIHQWPATLVQPVGSPLSLECTVEGTSNPNLYWYRQAAGRGLQLLFYSVGIGQISSEVPQNLSASRPQDRQFILSSKKLLLSDSGFYLCAGEGPNNEKLFFGSGTQLSVL.

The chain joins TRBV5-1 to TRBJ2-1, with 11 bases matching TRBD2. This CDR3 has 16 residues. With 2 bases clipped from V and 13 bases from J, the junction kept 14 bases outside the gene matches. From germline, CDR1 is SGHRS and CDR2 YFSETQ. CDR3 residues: CASSFSGTSGTKAQFF. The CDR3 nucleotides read TGCGCCAGCAGCTTCTCCGGGACTAGCGGAACGAAGGCTCAGTTCTTC. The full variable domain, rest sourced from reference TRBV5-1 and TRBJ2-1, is KAGVTQTPRYLIKTRGQQVTLSCSPISGHRSVSWYQQTPGQGLQFLFEYFSETQRNKGNFPGRFSGRQFSNSRSEMNVSTLELGDSALYLCASSFSGTSGTKAQFFGPGTRLTVL.

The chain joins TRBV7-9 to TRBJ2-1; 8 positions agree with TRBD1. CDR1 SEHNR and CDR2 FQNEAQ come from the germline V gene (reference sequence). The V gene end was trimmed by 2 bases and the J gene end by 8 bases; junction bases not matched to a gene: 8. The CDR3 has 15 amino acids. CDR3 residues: CASSLSGQGNHEQFF. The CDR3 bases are TGTGCCAGCAGCTTAAGCGGACAGGGAAACCATGAGCAGTTCTTC.

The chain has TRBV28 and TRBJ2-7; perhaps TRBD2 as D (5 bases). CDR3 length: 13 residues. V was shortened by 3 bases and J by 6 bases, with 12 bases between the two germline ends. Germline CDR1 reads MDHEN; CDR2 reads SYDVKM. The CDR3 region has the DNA TGTGCCAGCAGTTTTGAGAGGGCCCGCGAGCAGTACTTC. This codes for CASSFERAREQYF.

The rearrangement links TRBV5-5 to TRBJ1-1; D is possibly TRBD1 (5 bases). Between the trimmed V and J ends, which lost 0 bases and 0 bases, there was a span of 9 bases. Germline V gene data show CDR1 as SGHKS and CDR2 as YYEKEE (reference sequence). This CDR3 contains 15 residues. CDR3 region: CASSLVGHLNTEAFF. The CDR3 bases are TGTGCCAGCAGCTTGGTAGGACACCTGAACACTGAAGCTTTCTTT.

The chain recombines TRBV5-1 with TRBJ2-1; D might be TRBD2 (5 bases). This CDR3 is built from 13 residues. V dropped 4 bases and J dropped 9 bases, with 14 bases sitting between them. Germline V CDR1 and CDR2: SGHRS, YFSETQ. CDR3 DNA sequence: TGCGCCAGCAGCCAGGCCTTGAGGGCTGAGCAGTTCTTC. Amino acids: CASSQALRAEQFF.

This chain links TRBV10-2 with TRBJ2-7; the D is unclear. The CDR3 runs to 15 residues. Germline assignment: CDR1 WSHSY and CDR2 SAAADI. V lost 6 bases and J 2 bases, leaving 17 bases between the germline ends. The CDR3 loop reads CASSGNPKVAYEQYF. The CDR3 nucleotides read TGCGCCAGCAGCGGTAATCCAAAAGTAGCCTACGAGCAGTACTTC.

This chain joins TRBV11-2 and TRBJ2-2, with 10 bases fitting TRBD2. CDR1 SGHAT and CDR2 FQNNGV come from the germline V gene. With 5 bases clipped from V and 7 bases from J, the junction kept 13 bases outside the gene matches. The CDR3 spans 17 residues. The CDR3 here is CASSPRFRAGGGGELFF. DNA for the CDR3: TGTGCCAGCAGCCCCCGTTTTCGAGCGGGAGGGGGCGGGGAGCTGTTTTTT.

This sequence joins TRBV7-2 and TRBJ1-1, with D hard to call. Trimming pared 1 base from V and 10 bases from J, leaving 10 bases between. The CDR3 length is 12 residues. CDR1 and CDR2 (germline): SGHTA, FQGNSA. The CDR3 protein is CASSLVPGRAFF. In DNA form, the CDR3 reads TGTGCCAGCAGCTTAGTCCCGGGAAGAGCTTTCTTT.

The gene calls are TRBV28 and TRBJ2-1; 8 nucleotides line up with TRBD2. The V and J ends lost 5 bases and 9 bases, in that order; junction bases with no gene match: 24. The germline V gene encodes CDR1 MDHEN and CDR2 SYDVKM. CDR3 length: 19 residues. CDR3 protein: CASSQTGTRVVSRSVEQFF. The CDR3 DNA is TGTGCCAGCAGTCAGACCGGGACTAGAGTTGTGAGTCGATCGGTTGAGCAGTTCTTC.

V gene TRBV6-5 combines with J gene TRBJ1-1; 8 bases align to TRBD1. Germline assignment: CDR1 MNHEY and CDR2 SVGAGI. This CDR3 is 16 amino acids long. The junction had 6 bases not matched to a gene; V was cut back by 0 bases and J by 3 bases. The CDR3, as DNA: TGTGCCAGCAGTTACTCGCAGGGGGCGCGGTACACTGAAGCTTTCTTT. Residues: CASSYSQGARYTEAFF.

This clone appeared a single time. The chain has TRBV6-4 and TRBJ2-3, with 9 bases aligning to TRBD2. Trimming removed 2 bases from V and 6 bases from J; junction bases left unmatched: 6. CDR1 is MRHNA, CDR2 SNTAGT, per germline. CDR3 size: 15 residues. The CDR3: CASSDGIAGEDTQYF. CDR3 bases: TGTGCCAGCAGTGACGGGATAGCGGGAGAGGATACGCAGTATTTT.

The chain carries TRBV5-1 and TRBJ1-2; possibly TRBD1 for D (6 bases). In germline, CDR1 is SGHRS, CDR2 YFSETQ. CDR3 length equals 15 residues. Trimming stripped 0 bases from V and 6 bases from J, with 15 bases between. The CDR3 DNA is TGCGCCAGCAGCTTGGCGGGACAACCGGAGGATGGCTACACCTTC. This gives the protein CASSLAGQPEDGYTF.

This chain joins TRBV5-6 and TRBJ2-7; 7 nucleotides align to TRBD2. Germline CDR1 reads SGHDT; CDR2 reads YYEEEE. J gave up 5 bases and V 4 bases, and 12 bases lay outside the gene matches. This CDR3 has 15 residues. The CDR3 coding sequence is TGTGCCAGCAGCCCTTGGGCGGGGGTGTGGAACGAGCAGTACTTC. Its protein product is CASSPWAGVWNEQYF.

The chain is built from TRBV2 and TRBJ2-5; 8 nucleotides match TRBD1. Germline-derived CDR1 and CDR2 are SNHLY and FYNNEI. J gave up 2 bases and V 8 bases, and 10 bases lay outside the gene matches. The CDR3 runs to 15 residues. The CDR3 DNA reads TGTGCCAGCCGAACCGACAGGGGCGCACAAGAGACCCAGTACTTC. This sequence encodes CASRTDRGAQETQYF.

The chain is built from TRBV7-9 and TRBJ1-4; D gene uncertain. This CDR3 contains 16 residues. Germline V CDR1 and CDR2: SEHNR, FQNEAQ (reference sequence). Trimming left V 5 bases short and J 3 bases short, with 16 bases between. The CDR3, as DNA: TGTGCCAGCAGCCGCACGCCGGGAATTGCTAATGAAAAACTGTTTTTT. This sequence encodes CASSRTPGIANEKLFF.

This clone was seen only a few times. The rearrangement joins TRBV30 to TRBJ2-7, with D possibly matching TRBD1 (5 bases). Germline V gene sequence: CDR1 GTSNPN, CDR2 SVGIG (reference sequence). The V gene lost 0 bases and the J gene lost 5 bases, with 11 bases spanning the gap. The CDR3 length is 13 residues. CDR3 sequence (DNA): TGTGCCTGGAGTGTAGGCAGGGCCCACGAGCAGTACTTC. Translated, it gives CAWSVGRAHEQYF. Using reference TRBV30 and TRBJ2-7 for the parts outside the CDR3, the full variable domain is SQTIHQWPATLVQPVGSPLSLECTVEGTSNPNLYWYRQAAGRGLQLLFYSVGIGQISSEVPQNLSASRPQDRQFILSSKKLLLSDSGFYLCAWSVGRAHEQYFGPGTRLTVT.

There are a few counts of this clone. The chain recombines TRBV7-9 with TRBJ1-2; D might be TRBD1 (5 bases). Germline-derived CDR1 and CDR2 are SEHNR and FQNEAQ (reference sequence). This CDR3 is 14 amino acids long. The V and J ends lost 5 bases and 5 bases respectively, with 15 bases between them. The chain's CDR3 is CASSPQPGQYGYTF. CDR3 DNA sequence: TGTGCCAGCAGCCCCCAGCCAGGGCAATATGGCTACACCTTC.

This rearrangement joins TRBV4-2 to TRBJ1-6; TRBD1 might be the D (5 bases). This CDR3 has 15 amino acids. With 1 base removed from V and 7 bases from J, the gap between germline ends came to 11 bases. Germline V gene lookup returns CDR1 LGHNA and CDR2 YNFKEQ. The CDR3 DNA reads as TGTGCCAGCAGCCAAGGAGTGACAGCAAATTCACCCCTCCACTTT. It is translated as CASSQGVTANSPLHF.

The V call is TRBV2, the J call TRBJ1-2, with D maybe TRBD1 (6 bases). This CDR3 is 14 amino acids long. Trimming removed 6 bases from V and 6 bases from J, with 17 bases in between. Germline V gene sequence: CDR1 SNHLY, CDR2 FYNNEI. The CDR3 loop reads CASRYILDSHGYTF. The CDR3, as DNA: TGTGCCAGCAGATACATACTGGACAGTCATGGCTACACCTTC.

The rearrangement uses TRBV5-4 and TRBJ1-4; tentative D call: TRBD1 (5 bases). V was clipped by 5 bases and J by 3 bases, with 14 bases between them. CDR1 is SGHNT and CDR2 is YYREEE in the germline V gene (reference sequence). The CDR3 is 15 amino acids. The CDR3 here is CASSSQGSSNEKLFF. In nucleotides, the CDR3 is TGTGCCAGCAGTTCTCAGGGAAGCTCTAATGAAAAACTGTTTTTT.

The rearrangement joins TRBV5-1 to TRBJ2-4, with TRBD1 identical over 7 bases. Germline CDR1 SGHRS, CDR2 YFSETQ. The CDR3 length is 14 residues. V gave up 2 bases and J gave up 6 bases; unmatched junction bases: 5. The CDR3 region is CASSLGTEVNIQYF. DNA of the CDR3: TGCGCCAGCAGCTTAGGGACAGAGGTAAACATTCAGTACTTC.

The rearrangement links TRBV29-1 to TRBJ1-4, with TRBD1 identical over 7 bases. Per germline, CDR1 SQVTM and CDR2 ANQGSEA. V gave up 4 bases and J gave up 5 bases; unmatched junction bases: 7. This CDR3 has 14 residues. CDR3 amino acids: CSVGEGTVNEKLFF. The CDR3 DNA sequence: TGCAGCGTTGGAGAGGGGACAGTCAATGAAAAACTGTTTTTT.

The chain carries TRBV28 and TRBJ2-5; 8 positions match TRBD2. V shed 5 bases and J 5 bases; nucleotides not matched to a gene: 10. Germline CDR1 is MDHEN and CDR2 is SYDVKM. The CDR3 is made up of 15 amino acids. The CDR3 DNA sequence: TGTGCCAGCAGTCCCCCGAGCGGGAGTGGCGAGACCCAGTACTTC. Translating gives CASSPPSGSGETQYF.

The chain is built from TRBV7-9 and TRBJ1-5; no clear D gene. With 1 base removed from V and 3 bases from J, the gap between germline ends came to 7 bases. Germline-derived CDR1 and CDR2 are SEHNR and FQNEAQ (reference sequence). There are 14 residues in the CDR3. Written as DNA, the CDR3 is TGTGCCAGCAGCTTAGGAGAGTACAATCAGCCCCAGCATTTT. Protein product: CASSLGEYNQPQHF.